The T cell receptor (beta chain) described here comes from a study of early T cells in non-severe SARS-CoV-2 infection. Study-wide context: Chains were not paired, and sequencing was done on bulk RNA from unsorted whole blood. Study-wide results and caveats: Anti-spike CD8 responses were favored by VDJdb matching, which missed private and CD4 specificities.

This clonotype was counted ten times or more. Its antigen is unknown. Molecules of cDNA were individually given unique molecular identifiers that were attached to them. TCRdb recomputed calls from the 5' RACE reads with MiXCR, one row per CDR3 protein. The sample comprises tens of thousands of distinct CDR3 sequences, roughly 4% of which are singletons, and about 20% rests with the top ten. V was cut by 0 bases and J by 4 bases, with 13 bases left in between. Per germline, CDR1 LNHDA and CDR2 SQIVND (reference sequence). The CDR3 covers 16 residues. The chain has TRBV19 and TRBJ2-1, with D perhaps given as TRBD1 or TRBD2 (6 bases each). Source material: whole blood. The sequence came from an adult who was a healthcare worker with PCR-confirmed SARS-CoV-2 infection or an uninfected control (not recorded which). The CDR3 nucleotides read TGTGCCAGTAGTATAGAAGGGGGGCGGAGGTACAATGAGCAGTTCTTC. Amino acids: CASSIEGGRRYNEQFF.